The TCR beta chain described here comes from a study of cytomegalovirus exposure and HLA in healthy donors. Study as a whole: Earlier, some 170 million T cells were analyzed, and some 120 million unique TCR beta sequences were found among them.

V shed 3 bases, J shed 3 bases, and the junction held 6 bases outside the gene matches. There are 15 residues in the CDR3. Germline V CDR1 and CDR2: SGHDN, FVKESK. Study-wide points: It was reported in a later analysis that an Asian-associated ancestry cluster showed fewer N-insertions than the 666-donor mean.

With respect to this clone: What it binds is unknown.

The PCR employed 60 Vbeta primers together with 13 Jbeta primers. Clones were read by immunoSEQ multiplex PCR, and TCRdb kept only the in-frame ones, dropping some. The sample yields about 150,000 clones, approximately 77% seen once. The receptor comes from a man between 18 and 35 years old in good health and CMV-seronegative. V gene TRBV14 combines with J gene TRBJ2-7, with 9 bases aligning to TRBD2. The sequenced sample consisted of PBMCs. The CDR3 bases are TGTGCCAGCAGCCAGACGGGGACTAGCATCTACGAGCAGTACTTC. This translates into CASSQTGTSIYEQYF.